The rows below give T cell receptor beta chains drawn from one sample of a study of blood T cell repertoires in COVID-19. Generated by immunoSEQ multiplex PCR, the TCRdb table keeps only in-frame clones and is missing some. The sample lists under 250,000 clones; more than 85% were seen once. The sequencing input was peripheral blood. The receptors derive from a middle-aged man with acute or convalescent COVID-19. Both conserved end residues are part of each CDR3. The D gene is left open where the match is weak. A clone size is listed for some rows: how often the clone was seen (once, few, many), or a class if it is expanded.

v_gene	abundance	d_gene	j_gene	CDR3nt	CDR3aa
TRBV5-1	-	TRBD1	TRBJ1-5	TGCGCCAGCAGACCCGGGACAGGGATTGAACAGCCCCAGCATTTT	CASRPGTGIEQPQHF
TRBV10-3	-	-	TRBJ2-4	TGTGCCATCAGTGACGTGGGGGGGCTAGCCAAAAACATTCAGTACTTC	CAISDVGGLAKNIQYF
TRBV18	-	-	TRBJ1-5	TGTGCCAGCTCACCATCGAGGGGGAACAATCAGCCCCAGCATTTT	CASSPSRGNNQPQHF
TRBV15	-	-	TRBJ2-7	TGTGCCACCAGCAGTCCCGGGTCCCAGCCGGGCGAGCAGTACTTC	CATSSPGSQPGEQYF
TRBV5-6	-	-	TRBJ1-4	TGTGCCAGCAGCCTCAGGGGTGGTGAAAAACTGTTTTTT	CASSLRGGEKLFF
TRBV28	-	-	TRBJ2-4	TGTGCCAGCAGTCCCACCCCTAGCCACATTCAGTACTTC	CASSPTPSHIQYF
TRBV27	-	TRBD2	TRBJ2-7	TGTGCCAGCAGTTTAATAGCGGGAGGGCCCTACGAGCAGTACTTC	CASSLIAGGPYEQYF
TRBV19	few	-	TRBJ2-5	TGTGCCAGTAGCCGAAACGGGGGAGAGACCCAGTACTTC	CASSRNGGETQYF
TRBV5-1	once	-	TRBJ2-5	TGCGCCAGCAGCTTGGGGACAACCCAAGAGACCCAGTACTTC	CASSLGTTQETQYF
TRBV14	-	TRBD2	TRBJ2-2	TGTGCCAGCAGCCCCTTCCTAGCGGGAGTAAACACCGGGGAGCTGTTTTTT	CASSPFLAGVNTGELFF
TRBV3-1/TRBV3-2	-	-	TRBJ2-4	TGTGCCAGCAGCGTTCGTAACAGGGAAGCTCAGTACTTC	CASSVRNREAQYF
TRBV5-1	-	-	TRBJ1-5	TGCGCCAGCAGCCCTGGGGGCCAGACCAATCAGCCCCAGCATTTT	CASSPGGQTNQPQHF
TRBV4-1	-	TRBD1	TRBJ1-1	TGCGCCAGCAGCCCCTGGGACAGGGGAGGTGAAGCTTTCTTT	CASSPWDRGGEAFF
TRBV7-8	-	-	TRBJ2-3	TGTGCCAGCAGCTTAGGGCGGCGGAGTACGCAGTATTTT	CASSLGRRSTQYF
TRBV27	-	TRBD2	TRBJ2-7	TGTGCCAGCAAAGGGAGGGTTTACGAGCAGTACTTC	CASKGRVYEQYF
TRBV5-1	-	TRBD2	TRBJ2-5	TGCGCCAGCAGCCCTGATGGGGGGGGAATCCAAGAGACCCAGTACTTC	CASSPDGGGIQETQYF
TRBV7-4	-	-	TRBJ2-4	TGTGCCAGTCCACGGCGCGGAAACATTCAGTACTTC	CASPRRGNIQYF
TRBV28	-	-	TRBJ1-2	TGTGCCAGCACCGAGGGGGTAGTAGACTATGGCTACACCTTC	CASTEGVVDYGYTF
TRBV28	-	-	TRBJ1-4	TGTGCCAGTACCGACAGTCAGGCCGGTGAAAAACTGTTTTTT	CASTDSQAGEKLFF
TRBV11-3	-	-	TRBJ2-3	TGTGCCAGCAGCTTAAATGGCGGCAGAGCAGATACGCAGTATTTT	CASSLNGGRADTQYF
TRBV9	-	TRBD2	TRBJ2-5	TGTGCCAGCAGCGTATGGGGGGAAGCGGGAGGCCCCGAGACCCAGTACTTC	CASSVWGEAGGPETQYF
TRBV29-1	-	-	TRBJ1-2	TGCAGCGTTGATGGGGGGTTGGGTCCCGATGGCTACACCTTC	CSVDGGLGPDGYTF
TRBV10-3	-	TRBD1	TRBJ2-2	TGTGCCATCAGAGGACAGGGGGGCACCGGGGAGCTGTTTTTT	CAIRGQGGTGELFF
TRBV5-8	-	-	TRBJ2-3	TGTGCCAGCAGCTTGGCGGGGGGCCCCACAGATACGCAGTATTTT	CASSLAGGPTDTQYF
TRBV9	-	-	TRBJ1-1	TGTGCCAGCAGCGTAGGTGGCAGGGGTTACATGAACACTGAAGCTTTCTTT	CASSVGGRGYMNTEAFF
TRBV14	-	-	TRBJ1-2	TGTGCCAGCAGCCTGGGGCAGGGCTATGGCTACACCTTC	CASSLGQGYGYTF
TRBV7-9	-	TRBD1	TRBJ2-5	TGTGCCAGCAGCGCCGGGACAGGGGGAGAATCGGAGACCCAGTACTTC	CASSAGTGGESETQYF
TRBV3-1/TRBV3-2	-	TRBD1	TRBJ2-7	TGTGCCAGCAGCCAAGGGGACAGGCCCTACGAGCAGTACTTC	CASSQGDRPYEQYF
TRBV6-1	-	-	TRBJ1-3	TGTGCCAGCAGTGAAGTACAGGAGATTGGAAACACCATATATTTT	CASSEVQEIGNTIYF
TRBV3-1/TRBV3-2	-	-	TRBJ2-1	TGTGCCAGCAGCCAAGTAACGCCAGGGTATTTTATCGATGAGCAGTTCTTC	CASSQVTPGYFIDEQFF
TRBV5-1	-	-	TRBJ2-3	TGCGCCAGCAGCTTGGGTTTAGCGAGCACCTTCACAGATACGCAGTATTTT	CASSLGLASTFTDTQYF
TRBV27	-	-	TRBJ1-5	TGTGCCAGCAGTGTGTCGTATAAACAGCCCCAGCATTTT	CASSVSYKQPQHF
TRBV3-1/TRBV3-2	-	-	TRBJ2-7	TGTGCCAGCAGCCAAGTTCGGGTGTGCGAGCAGTACTTC	CASSQVRVCEQYF
TRBV27	-	TRBD1	TRBJ1-2	TGTGCCAGCAGTCAACCGGGACAGGACTATGGCTACACCTTC	CASSQPGQDYGYTF
TRBV6-6	once	-	TRBJ2-7	TGTGCCAGCAGTACCTCGCAGACTAGGAACTACGAGCAGTACTTC	CASSTSQTRNYEQYF
TRBV5-6	-	-	TRBJ2-5	TGTGCCAGCAGCTTCAGCCAAGAGACCCAGTACTTC	CASSFSQETQYF
TRBV7-2	-	-	TRBJ2-1	TGTGCCAGCCTTCGGTTCGCGAGCTCCTACAATGAGCAGTTCTTC	CASLRFASSYNEQFF
TRBV15	-	-	TRBJ1-2	TGTGCCACCAGCAGAGGGGAGATCGGCTACACCTTC	CATSRGEIGYTF
TRBV7-7	-	TRBD2	TRBJ2-5	TGTGCTAGCAGTCCAGGACTAGCCGTGAGGGAGACCCAGTACTTC	CASSPGLAVRETQYF
TRBV19	-	TRBD2	TRBJ2-7	TGTGCCAGTAAGGCCAGCGGGACTTACGAGCAGTACTTC	CASKASGTYEQYF
TRBV9	-	-	TRBJ2-1	TGTGCCAGCAGCGTAACCGTTCTAGACGGCAATGAGCAGTTCTTC	CASSVTVLDGNEQFF
TRBV2	-	TRBD1	TRBJ1-1	TGTGCCAGCAGTTCGAGCCTGACAGGGGATGGGACGGAAGCTTTCTTT	CASSSSLTGDGTEAFF
TRBV12-3/TRBV12-4	-	-	TRBJ1-6	TGTGCCAGCAGTTTAGGTGAGGGTTCACCCCTCCACTTT	CASSLGEGSPLHF
TRBV6-1	-	TRBD1	TRBJ1-6	TGTGCCAGCAGTGAAGTCGAGGGACAGCCGGGCTCACCCCTCCACTTT	CASSEVEGQPGSPLHF
TRBV19	-	-	TRBJ1-1	TGTGCCAGTAGAGCAGGGCTTTCGTTGAACACTGAAGCTTTCTTT	CASRAGLSLNTEAFF
TRBV3-1/TRBV3-2	-	-	TRBJ2-5	TGTGCCAGCAGCCCGCTCGGACGGGGAGAGACCCAGTACTTC	CASSPLGRGETQYF